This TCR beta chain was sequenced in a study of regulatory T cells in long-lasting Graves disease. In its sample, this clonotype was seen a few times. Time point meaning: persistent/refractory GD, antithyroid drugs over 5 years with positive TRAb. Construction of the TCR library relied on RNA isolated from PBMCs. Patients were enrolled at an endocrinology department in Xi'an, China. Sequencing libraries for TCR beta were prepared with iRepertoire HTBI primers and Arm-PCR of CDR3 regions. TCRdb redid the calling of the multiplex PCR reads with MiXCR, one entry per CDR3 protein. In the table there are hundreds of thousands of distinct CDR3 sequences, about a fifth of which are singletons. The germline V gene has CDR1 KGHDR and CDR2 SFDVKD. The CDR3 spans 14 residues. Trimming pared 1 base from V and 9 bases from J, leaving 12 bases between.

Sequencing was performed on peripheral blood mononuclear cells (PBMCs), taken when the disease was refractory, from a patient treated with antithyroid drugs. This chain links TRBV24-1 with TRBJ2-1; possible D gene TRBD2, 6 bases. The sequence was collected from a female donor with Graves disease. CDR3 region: CATSDFFWGGEQFF. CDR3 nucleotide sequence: TGTGCCACCAGTGATTTTTTTTGGGGAGGTGAGCAGTTCTTC.